This T cell receptor beta chain appears in the sequencing data of a study of control samples from healthy donors and cancer patients. Only in-frame clones appear in the TCRdb table, and some are missing; sequencing was by immunoSEQ multiplex PCR. This sample has some 150,000 clones; 75% to 95% occur once, and the top ten carry about 3.2%. This clone was seen a single time. Germline values: CDR1 SNHLY, CDR2 FYNNEI. This CDR3 has 14 residues. The V and J ends lost 6 bases and 4 bases, in that order; junction bases with no gene match: 7. The chain recombines TRBV2 with TRBJ1-2; 8 nucleotides align to TRBD1. This receptor was obtained from a man younger than 40 in good health. The sample consisted of blood. CDR3 loop: CASRDMGQVYGYTF. CDR3 DNA: TGTGCCAGCAGAGATATGGGACAGGTCTATGGCTACACCTTC.